The present TCR beta chain was sequenced within a study of shared clonotypes between healthy human individuals. Profiling relied on immunoSEQ multiplex PCR, and the TCRdb table lists in-frame clones only, not all of them. The sample has some 92,000 clones; more than 45% are singletons. Germline V CDR1 and CDR2: GTSNPN, SVGIG (reference sequence). The CDR3 runs 13 residues. The V segment lost 2 bases and the J segment 5 bases; nucleotides outside the gene matches: 5. Sequenced material: PBMCs. The origin of this receptor is a woman between 40 and 50 years old in good health. Some clones in this sample may be carry-over from other donors' samples. The chain has TRBV30 and TRBJ2-5; 7 bases fit TRBD1. The CDR3 nucleotides read TGTGCCTGGAGTCGACAGGGCGTCGAGACCCAGTACTTC. Protein: CAWSRQGVETQYF. Complete variable domain (other parts from reference TRBV30 and TRBJ2-5): SQTIHQWPATLVQPVGSPLSLECTVEGTSNPNLYWYRQAAGRGLQLLFYSVGIGQISSEVPQNLSASRPQDRQFILSSKKLLLSDSGFYLCAWSRQGVETQYFGPGTRLLVL.